Sequencing of this T cell receptor (beta chain) was carried out in a study of T cells in Graves' hyperthyroidism and ophthalmopathy. This CDR3 region has 20 residues. Per the germline V gene, CDR1 is MGHRA and CDR2 is YSYEKL. Trimming at V came to 1 base and at J to 1 base, leaving 13 bases not matched to a gene. Clinicians diagnosed patients from clinical symptoms, serum thyroxine and TRAb, thyroid ultrasound and orbital computed tomography. RNA transcripts gave rise to amplified TCR beta CDR3 regions. The HTBI set primed first-round TCR CDR3 RT-PCR. TCRdb reprocessed the multiplex PCR reads with MiXCR, giving one entry per CDR3 protein. The sample lists 450,000 to 550,000 distinct CDR3 sequences; around a quarter were seen once.

The TCR was taken from a woman in her thirties with Graves' ophthalmopathy. Material: blood. The chain combines TRBV4-1 with TRBJ1-6, with 7 bases lining up with TRBD1. CDR3 protein: CASSQAVTGVVWSYNSPLHF. The CDR3 DNA is TGCGCCAGCAGCCAAGCCGTAACAGGGGTTGTTTGGTCCTATAATTCACCCCTCCACTTT.